The clone carrying this TCR beta chain was detected only a few times. Antigen specificity is unknown. These data belong to a study of Ad26.COV2.S vaccination and SARS-CoV-2 variants. Study-level background: Donor was one of the participants in the Ad26.COV2.S arm of the COV1001 trial. Once or twice, 56 days apart, Ad26.COV2.S was delivered intramuscularly.

The table came from immunoSEQ multiplex PCR; TCRdb's copy has only in-frame clones and leaves some out. Here the sample spans almost 400,000 clones, around 89% being singletons. Germline CDR1 LNHNV, CDR2 YYDKDF (reference sequence). With 0 bases removed from V and 0 bases from J, the gap between germline ends came to 15 bases. The CDR3 is made up of 19 amino acids. Treatment denoted: roughly 19 received Ad26.COV2.S at low or high dose, single or two shots; roughly 5 received placebo; per-sample allocation not given. Day 63 following the first vaccine or placebo injection was when the samples were taken. General study points: Placebo recipients had lower spike-specific TCR breadth than vaccine recipients.

This sequence originates from a person between 18 and 59 years old who received the Ad26.COV2.S COVID-19 vaccine or a placebo. V and J are TRBV15 and TRBJ2-6; D may be TRBD1 (5 bases). The sample consisted of peripheral blood, taken in a trial of Ad26.COV2.S vaccine versus placebo. DNA for the CDR3: TGTGCCACCAGCAGAGATCTTTCACAGGTCGTCTCTGGGGCCAACGTCCTGACTTTC. Protein sequence: CATSRDLSQVVSGANVLTF.